A single sample gave rise to the 14 T cell receptor beta chains below, sequenced in a study of CD8 T cells in Susac syndrome. The authors reverse transcribed roughly 0.5 to 1 ug RNA with random hexamers. MiXCR, run by TCRdb on the immunoSEQ multiplex PCR reads, gives a single entry per CDR3 protein. In the table there are some 150,000 distinct CDR3 sequences, approximately 96% of which are singletons. Sequenced input: CD4+ T cells from PBMCs. The receptors here all came from a human donor with Susac syndrome.

The chain recombines TRBV15 with TRBJ2-1, with 9 bases lining up with TRBD2. The V and J ends lost 6 bases and 8 bases, in that order; junction bases with no gene match: 14. This CDR3 is 16 amino acids long. Germline V gene lookup returns CDR1 LNHNV and CDR2 YYDKDF (reference sequence). The CDR3, as DNA: TGTGCCACCAGGATGACAGGTAGCGGGAGAGACGATGAGCAGTTCTTC. It codes for CATRMTGSGRDDEQFF. The complete variable domain, with remaining parts taken from reference TRBV15 and TRBJ2-1, reads DAMVIQNPRYQVTQFGKPVTLSCSQTLNHNVMYWYQQKSSQAPKLLFHYYDKDFNNEADTPDNFQSRRPNTSFCFLDIRSPGLGDTAMYLCATRMTGSGRDDEQFFGPGTRLTVL.

The gene calls are TRBV20-1 and TRBJ2-5; tentative D call: TRBD1 (6 bases). The end of the DNA aligns better with TRBJ2-7, so the J call may be wrong. Germline lookup yields CDR1 DFQATT and CDR2 SNEGSKA (reference sequence). The CDR3 has 12 residues. The CDR3 region is CSARSGADEQYF. In nucleotides, the CDR3 is TGCAGTGCTAGATCAGGGGCGGACGAGCAGTACTTC.

In nucleotides, the CDR3 is TGTGCCAGCAGCCAAGGGTTGAACGGCCACTACGAGCAGTACTTC. Its protein is CASSQGLNGHYEQYF. J is TRBJ2-7 and V is TRBV3-1; D not certain. The CDR3 extends over 15 amino acids. The germline gives CDR1 LGHDT, CDR2 YNNKEL (reference sequence). The ends were cut back, 1 base at V and 3 bases at J, with 13 bases in the middle.

This clonotype was counted between two and nine times. The CDR3, as DNA: TGTGCCAGCAGTTTACAGGGTGGGACTGAAGCTTTCTTT. As protein: CASSLQGGTEAFF. The chain employs TRBV12-3 or TRBV12-4 and TRBJ1-1; tentatively, D is TRBD1 (5 bases). The length of the CDR3 is 13 residues. V gave up 2 bases and J gave up 5 bases, with 9 bases separating them.

This chain uses TRBV12-3 or TRBV12-4 with TRBJ2-5, with 8 nucleotides matching TRBD2. This CDR3 contains 19 residues. Trimming at V came to 5 bases and at J to 0 bases, leaving 17 bases not matched to a gene. The CDR3 DNA sequence: TGTGCCAGCAGTGTCGGGAGAGGTAGCGGGGAAGGGGACCAAGAGACCCAGTACTTC. Encoded protein: CASSVGRGSGEGDQETQYF.

The chain is built from TRBV4-2 and TRBJ1-1; D is unresolved. Germline V gene lookup returns CDR1 LGHNA and CDR2 YNFKEQ. The CDR3 has 13 residues. Trimming removed 0 bases at V and 8 bases at J, with 10 bases between. CDR3 sequence (DNA): TGTGCCAGCAGCCAAGATCTTGTAGGAGAAGCTTTCTTT. It yields the protein CASSQDLVGEAFF.

The V call is TRBV29-1, the J call TRBJ1-2; D remains ambiguous. This CDR3 is 13 amino acids long. Germline CDR1 is SQVTM and CDR2 is ANQGSEA. Deletions cut 3 bases from V and 5 bases from J, with 13 bases between. CDR3 DNA sequence: TGCAGCGTTGAGGGAGCGGGAGAGTATGGCTACACCTTC. Protein: CSVEGAGEYGYTF.

This chain uses TRBV29-1 with TRBJ2-1, with 9 bases matching TRBD2. The ends lost 7 bases at V and 9 bases at J; junction bases unmatched: 16. From germline, CDR1 is SQVTM and CDR2 ANQGSEA. This CDR3 has 15 amino acids. CDR3 amino acids: CSGERGLAGMGEQFF. The CDR3 nucleotides are TGCAGCGGGGAGAGAGGCCTAGCGGGGATGGGTGAGCAGTTCTTC.

The chain is built from TRBV9 and TRBJ1-2; 9 nucleotides match TRBD1. The trim removed 0 bases at V and 5 bases at J, leaving 5 bases unmatched. Looked up from germline, CDR1 is SGDLS and CDR2 is YYNGEE. The CDR3 is 15 residues long. The CDR3 protein is CASSVEWDRVYGYTF. The DNA of the CDR3 is TGTGCCAGCAGCGTAGAATGGGACAGGGTATATGGCTACACCTTC.

The rearrangement joins TRBV9 to TRBJ1-1; perhaps TRBD1 as D (5 bases). In germline, CDR1 is SGDLS, CDR2 YYNGEE. This CDR3 has 15 residues. Trimming removed 4 bases from V and 5 bases from J, with 18 bases in between. This chain's CDR3 is CASSSRIGGGTEAFF. CDR3 in DNA: TGTGCCAGCAGCTCCAGGATTGGGGGGGGTACTGAAGCTTTCTTT.

This clonotype has just a few counts. This chain connects TRBV4-1 to TRBJ2-5; no clear D gene. Germline lookup yields CDR1 MGHRA and CDR2 YSYEKL. CDR3 length: 14 residues. The V end lost 1 base, the J end lost 1 base, and 7 bases lay between the germline ends. The CDR3: CASSQAGIQETQYF. In DNA, the CDR3 is TGCGCCAGCAGCCAAGCTGGGATCCAAGAGACCCAGTACTTC.

The chain is built from TRBV9 and TRBJ2-1, with D possibly matching TRBD2 (6 bases). This CDR3 is 14 amino acids long. Germline V gene data show CDR1 as SGDLS and CDR2 as YYNGEE. V shed 0 bases and J shed 7 bases, with 11 bases lying between them. In DNA form, the CDR3 reads TGTGCCAGCAGCGTAGTCGGGCTAGCGAATGAGCAGTTCTTC. It encodes CASSVVGLANEQFF.

V is TRBV25-1 and J is TRBJ1-1; the match to TRBD1 covers 8 bases. Trimming removed 6 bases from V and 5 bases from J; junction bases left unmatched: 5. The CDR3 runs 13 residues. The germline V gene encodes CDR1 MGHDK and CDR2 SYGVNS. CDR3 residues: CASSRQGRTEAFF. The DNA for the CDR3 is TGTGCCAGCAGCCGACAGGGGCGGACTGAAGCTTTCTTT.

V usage is TRBV9 and J usage is TRBJ2-3, with TRBD2 matching 16 bases. Trimming took 3 bases from V and 3 from J; bases not matched to a gene: 7. This CDR3 comprises 18 residues. Germline lookup yields CDR1 SGDLS and CDR2 YYNGEE. The CDR3 sequence is CASSAGLAGGPRTDTQYF. The CDR3 bases are TGTGCCAGCAGCGCGGGACTAGCGGGGGGGCCGAGGACAGATACGCAGTATTTT.